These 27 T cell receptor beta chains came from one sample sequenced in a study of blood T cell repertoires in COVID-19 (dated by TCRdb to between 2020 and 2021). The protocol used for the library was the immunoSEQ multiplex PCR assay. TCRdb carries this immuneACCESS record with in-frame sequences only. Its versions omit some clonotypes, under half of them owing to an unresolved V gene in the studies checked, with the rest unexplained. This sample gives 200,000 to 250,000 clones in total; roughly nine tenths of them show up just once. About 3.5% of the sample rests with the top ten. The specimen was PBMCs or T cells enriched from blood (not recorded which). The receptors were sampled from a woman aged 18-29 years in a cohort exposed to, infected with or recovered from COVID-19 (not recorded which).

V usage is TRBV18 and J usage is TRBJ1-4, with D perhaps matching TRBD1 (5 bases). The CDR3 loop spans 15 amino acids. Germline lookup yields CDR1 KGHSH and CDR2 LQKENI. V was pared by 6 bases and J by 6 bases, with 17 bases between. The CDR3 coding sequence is TGTGCCAGCTCCCTCGGGGGTTTTCTCGATGAAAAACTGTTTTTT. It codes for CASSLGGFLDEKLFF.

The DNA for the CDR3 is TGTGCCAGCAGCTTAAATTCAGCTAACTATGGCTACACCTTC. Translation gives CASSLNSANYGYTF. The chain couples TRBV7-3 to TRBJ1-2; no firm D call. CDR3 size: 14 residues. The ends were cut back, 1 base at V and 0 bases at J, with 6 bases in the middle. CDR1 and CDR2 from the germline V gene are SGHTA and FQGTGA.

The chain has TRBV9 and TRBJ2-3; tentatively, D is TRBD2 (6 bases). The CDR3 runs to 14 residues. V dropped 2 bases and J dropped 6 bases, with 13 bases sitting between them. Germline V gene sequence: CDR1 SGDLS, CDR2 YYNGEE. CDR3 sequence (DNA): TGTGCCAGCAGCGTGGAGGGGTTCCTCGATACGCAGTATTTT. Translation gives CASSVEGFLDTQYF.

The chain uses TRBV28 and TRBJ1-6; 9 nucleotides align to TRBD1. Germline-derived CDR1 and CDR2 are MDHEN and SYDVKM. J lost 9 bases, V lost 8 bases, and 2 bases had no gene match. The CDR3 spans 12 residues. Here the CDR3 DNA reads TGTGCCAGCGGACAGGGGACTTCACCCCTCCACTTT. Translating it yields CASGQGTSPLHF.

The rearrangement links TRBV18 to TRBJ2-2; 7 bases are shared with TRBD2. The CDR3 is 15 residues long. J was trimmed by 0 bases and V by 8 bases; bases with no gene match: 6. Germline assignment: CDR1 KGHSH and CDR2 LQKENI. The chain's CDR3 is CASGGVVSNTGELFF. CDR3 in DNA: TGTGCCAGCGGGGGGGTCGTCTCGAACACCGGGGAGCTGTTTTTT.

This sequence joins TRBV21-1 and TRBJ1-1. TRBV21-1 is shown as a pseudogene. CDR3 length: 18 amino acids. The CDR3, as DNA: TGTGCCAGCAACACAAGGGGGAAAGCGGGGCAGGTGAACACTGAAGCTTTCTTT. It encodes CASNTRGKAGQVNTEAFF.

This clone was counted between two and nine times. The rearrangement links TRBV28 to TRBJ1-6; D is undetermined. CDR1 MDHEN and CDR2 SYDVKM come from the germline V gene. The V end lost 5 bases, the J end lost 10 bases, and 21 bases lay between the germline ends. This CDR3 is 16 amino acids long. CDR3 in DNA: TGTGCCAGCAGTCCCAACCCGGGTCCTCCACTCTCACCCCTCCACTTT. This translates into CASSPNPGPPLSPLHF.

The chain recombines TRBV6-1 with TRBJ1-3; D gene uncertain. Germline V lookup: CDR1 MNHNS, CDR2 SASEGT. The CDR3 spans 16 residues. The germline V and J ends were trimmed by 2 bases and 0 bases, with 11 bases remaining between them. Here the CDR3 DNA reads TGTGCCAGCAGTGAATTTCCCGGGATCTCTGGAAACACCATATATTTT. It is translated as CASSEFPGISGNTIYF.

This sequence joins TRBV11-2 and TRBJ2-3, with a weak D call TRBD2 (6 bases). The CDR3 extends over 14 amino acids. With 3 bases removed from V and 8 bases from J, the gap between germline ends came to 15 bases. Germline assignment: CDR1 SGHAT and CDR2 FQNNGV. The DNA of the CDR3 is TGTGCCAGCAGCTTCCGGGTCACCGGGGGTACGCAGTATTTT. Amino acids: CASSFRVTGGTQYF.

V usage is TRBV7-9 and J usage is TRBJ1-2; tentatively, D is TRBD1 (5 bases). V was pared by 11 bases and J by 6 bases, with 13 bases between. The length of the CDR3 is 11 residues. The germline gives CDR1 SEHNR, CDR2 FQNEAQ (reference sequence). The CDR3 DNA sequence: TGTGCCGGCGAGGCAGGGCATGGCTACACCTTC. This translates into CAGEAGHGYTF. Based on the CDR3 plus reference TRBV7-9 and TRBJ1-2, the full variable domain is DTGVSQNPRHKITKRGQNVTFRCDPISEHNRLYWYRQTLGQGPEFLTYFQNEAQLEKSRLLSDRFSAERPKGSFSTLEIQRTEQGDSAMYLCAGEAGHGYTFGSGTRLTVV.

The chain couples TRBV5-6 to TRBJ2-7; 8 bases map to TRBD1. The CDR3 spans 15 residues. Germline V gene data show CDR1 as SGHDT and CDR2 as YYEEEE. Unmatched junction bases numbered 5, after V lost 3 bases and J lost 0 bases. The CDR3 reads CASSSRDRSSYEQYF. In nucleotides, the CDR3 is TGTGCCAGCAGCTCCCGGGACAGGAGCTCCTACGAGCAGTACTTC.

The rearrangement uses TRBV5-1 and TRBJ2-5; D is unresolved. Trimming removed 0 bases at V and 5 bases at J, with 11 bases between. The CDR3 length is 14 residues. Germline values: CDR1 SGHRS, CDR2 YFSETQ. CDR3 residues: CASSLVPSEETQYF. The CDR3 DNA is TGCGCCAGCAGCTTGGTACCGTCGGAGGAGACCCAGTACTTC. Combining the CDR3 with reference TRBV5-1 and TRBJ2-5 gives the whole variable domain KAGVTQTPRYLIKTRGQQVTLSCSPISGHRSVSWYQQTPGQGLQFLFEYFSETQRNKGNFPGRFSGRQFSNSRSEMNVSTLELGDSALYLCASSLVPSEETQYFGPGTRLLVL.

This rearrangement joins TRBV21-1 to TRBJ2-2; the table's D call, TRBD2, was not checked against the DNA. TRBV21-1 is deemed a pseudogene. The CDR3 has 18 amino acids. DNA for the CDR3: TGTGCCAGCAGCAAAAGGGTTAGCGGCGCCCCGTGCACCGGGGAGCTGTTTTTT. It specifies CASSKRVSGAPCTGELFF.

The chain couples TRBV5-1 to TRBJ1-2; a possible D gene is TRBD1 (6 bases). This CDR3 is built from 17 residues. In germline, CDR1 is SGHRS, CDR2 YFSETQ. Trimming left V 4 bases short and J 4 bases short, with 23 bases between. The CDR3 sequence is CASSPEVLSGQPYGYTF. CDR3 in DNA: TGCGCCAGCAGCCCGGAGGTGTTAAGTGGACAGCCCTATGGCTACACCTTC.

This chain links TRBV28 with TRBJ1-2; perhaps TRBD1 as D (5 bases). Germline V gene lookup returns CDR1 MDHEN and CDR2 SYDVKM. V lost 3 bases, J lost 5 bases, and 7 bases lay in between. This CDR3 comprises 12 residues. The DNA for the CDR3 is TGTGCCAGCAGTTTTCAGGGATATGGCTACACCTTC. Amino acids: CASSFQGYGYTF.

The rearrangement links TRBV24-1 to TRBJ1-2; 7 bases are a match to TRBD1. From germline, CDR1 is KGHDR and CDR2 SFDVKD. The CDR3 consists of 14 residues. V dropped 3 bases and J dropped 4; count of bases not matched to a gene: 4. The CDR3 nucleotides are TGTGCCACCAGTGATCCCGGACAGGTCTATGGCTACACCTTC. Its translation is CATSDPGQVYGYTF.

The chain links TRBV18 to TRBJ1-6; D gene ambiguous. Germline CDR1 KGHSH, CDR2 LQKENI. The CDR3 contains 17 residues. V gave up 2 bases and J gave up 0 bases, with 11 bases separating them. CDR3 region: CASSPNSQSSYNSPLHF. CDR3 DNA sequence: TGTGCCAGCTCACCAAACAGCCAGAGCTCCTATAATTCACCCCTCCACTTT.

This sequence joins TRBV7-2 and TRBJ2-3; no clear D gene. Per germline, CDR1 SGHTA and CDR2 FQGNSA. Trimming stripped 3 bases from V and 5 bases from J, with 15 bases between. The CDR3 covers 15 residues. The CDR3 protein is CASSFSPQKQDTQYF. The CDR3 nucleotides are TGTGCCAGCAGCTTTTCCCCCCAAAAGCAAGATACGCAGTATTTT.

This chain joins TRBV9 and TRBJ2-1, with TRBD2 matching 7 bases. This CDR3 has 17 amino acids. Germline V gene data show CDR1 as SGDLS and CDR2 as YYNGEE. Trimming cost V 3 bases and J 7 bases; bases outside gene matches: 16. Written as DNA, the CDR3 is TGTGCCAGCAGCGCCCAGCGAATGGGGAGGGCCACGAATGAGCAGTTCTTC. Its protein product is CASSAQRMGRATNEQFF.

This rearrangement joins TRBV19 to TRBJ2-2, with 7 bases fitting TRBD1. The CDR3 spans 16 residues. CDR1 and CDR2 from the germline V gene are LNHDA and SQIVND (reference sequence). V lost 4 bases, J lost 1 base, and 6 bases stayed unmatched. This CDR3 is CASSSRDSLNTGELFF. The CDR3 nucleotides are TGTGCCAGTAGTAGTCGGGACAGCCTGAACACCGGGGAGCTGTTTTTT.

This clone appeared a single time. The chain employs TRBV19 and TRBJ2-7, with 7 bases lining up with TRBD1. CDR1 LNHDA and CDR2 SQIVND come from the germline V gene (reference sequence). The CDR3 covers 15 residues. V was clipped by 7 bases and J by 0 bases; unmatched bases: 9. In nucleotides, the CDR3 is TGTGCCAGTACTCCCGGGACAGCCAGCTCCTACGAGCAGTACTTC. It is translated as CASTPGTASSYEQYF.

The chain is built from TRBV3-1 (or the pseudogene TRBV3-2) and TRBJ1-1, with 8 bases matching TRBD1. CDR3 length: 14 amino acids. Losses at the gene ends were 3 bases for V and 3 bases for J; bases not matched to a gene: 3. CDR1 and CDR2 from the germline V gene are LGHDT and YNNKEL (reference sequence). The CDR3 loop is CASSHTGGDTEAFF. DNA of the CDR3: TGTGCCAGCAGCCATACAGGGGGAGACACTGAAGCTTTCTTT.

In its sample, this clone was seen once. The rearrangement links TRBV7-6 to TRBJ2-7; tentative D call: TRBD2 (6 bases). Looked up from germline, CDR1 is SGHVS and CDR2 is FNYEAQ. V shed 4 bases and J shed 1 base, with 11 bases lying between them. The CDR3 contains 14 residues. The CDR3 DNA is TGTGCCAGCAGCTCACTGACTAGTTCCTACGAGCAGTACTTC. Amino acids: CASSSLTSSYEQYF.

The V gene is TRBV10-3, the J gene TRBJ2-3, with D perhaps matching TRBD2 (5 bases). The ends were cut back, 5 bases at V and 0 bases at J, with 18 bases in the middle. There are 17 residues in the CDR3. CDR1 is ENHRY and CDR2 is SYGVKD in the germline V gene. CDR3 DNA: TGTGCCATCAGTACCGGACTCGCTCCGTTGAGCACAGATACGCAGTATTTT. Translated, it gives CAISTGLAPLSTDTQYF.

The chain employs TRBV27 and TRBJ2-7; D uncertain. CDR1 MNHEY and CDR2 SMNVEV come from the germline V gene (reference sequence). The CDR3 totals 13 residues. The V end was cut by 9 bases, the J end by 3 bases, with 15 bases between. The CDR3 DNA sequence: TGTGCCAGTATGAGACTCCGAAACTACGAGCAGTACTTC. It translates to CASMRLRNYEQYF.

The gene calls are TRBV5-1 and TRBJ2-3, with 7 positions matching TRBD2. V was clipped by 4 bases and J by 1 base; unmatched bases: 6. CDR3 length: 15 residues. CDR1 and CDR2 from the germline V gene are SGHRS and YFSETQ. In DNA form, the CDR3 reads TGCGCCAGCAGCCTATTCGCGGGGGGCACAGATACGCAGTATTTT. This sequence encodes CASSLFAGGTDTQYF.

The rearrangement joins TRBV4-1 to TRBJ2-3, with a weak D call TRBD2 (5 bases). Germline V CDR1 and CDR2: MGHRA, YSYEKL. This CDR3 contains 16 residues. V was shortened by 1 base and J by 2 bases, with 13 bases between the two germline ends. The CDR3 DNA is TGCGCCAGCAGCCAAGTCCAACTAGTACACACAGATACGCAGTATTTT. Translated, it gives CASSQVQLVHTDTQYF.